This T cell receptor beta chain was sequenced during a study of control samples from healthy donors and cancer patients. Clones were sequenced by immunoSEQ multiplex PCR, and TCRdb holds only the in-frame ones, with some missing. Among some 410,000 clones listed, 75% to 95% were seen once. CDR1 is MRHNA, CDR2 SNTAGT, per germline. The CDR3 has 16 residues. The V gene lost 3 bases and the J gene lost 2 bases, with 15 bases spanning the gap. Specimen: PBMCs. This receptor was identified in a man aged 35-49 years with head and neck cancer. V is TRBV6-4 and J is TRBJ2-3; the D is unclear. This CDR3 is CASSEGAARTTDTQYF. The CDR3, as DNA: TGTGCCAGCAGTGAAGGTGCTGCGCGGACCACAGATACGCAGTATTTT.